The next 21 T cell receptor beta chains were all read from a single sample in a study of control samples from healthy donors and cancer patients. Sequencing was performed with immunoSEQ multiplex PCR; in TCRdb, only in-frame clones are kept and a portion is missing. Among about 220,000 clones, roughly 94% were seen once, and the ten largest hold over 1.2%. The sequencing input was blood. All receptors come from a man aged 50 to 60 in good health.

This clone was detected once. The J gene is TRBJ1-1, the V gene TRBV5-8; D remains ambiguous. CDR1 is SGHTS and CDR2 is YDEGEE in the germline V gene. Deletions cut 5 bases from V and 1 base from J, with 9 bases between. CDR3 length equals 13 residues. The CDR3 coding sequence is TGTGCCAGCAGTCGTCGGGGGAACACTGAAGCTTTCTTT. Protein: CASSRRGNTEAFF.

V is TRBV18 and J is TRBJ2-5; weak D call: TRBD2 (5 bases). V was trimmed by 1 base and J by 6 bases, leaving 12 bases between them. Germline CDR1 and CDR2: KGHSH and LQKENI. The CDR3 has 14 residues. Written as DNA, the CDR3 is TGTGCCAGCTCACCACAGAGCGGCCTGCAGACCCAGTACTTC. Translating gives CASSPQSGLQTQYF. Full variable domain (rest looked up from reference TRBV18 and TRBJ2-5): NAGVMQNPRHLVRRRGQEARLRCSPMKGHSHVYWYRQLPEEGLKFMVYLQKENIIDESGMPKERFSAEFPKEGPSILRIQQVVRGDSAAYFCASSPQSGLQTQYFGPGTRLLVL.

The rearrangement links TRBV15 to TRBJ1-1; no clear D gene. The CDR3 runs 15 residues. The germline V gene has CDR1 LNHNV and CDR2 YYDKDF (reference sequence). V was shortened by 0 bases and J by 0 bases, with 8 bases between the two germline ends. CDR3 coding DNA: TGTGCCACCAGCAGAGAAGTCGGCTTGAACACTGAAGCTTTCTTT. Its protein product is CATSREVGLNTEAFF.

The rearrangement links TRBV7-2 to TRBJ1-6; D not certain. The germline CDR1 and CDR2 sequences are SGHTA and FQGNSA. Trimming took off 1 base at V and 8 bases at J, with 6 bases between the two ends. CDR3 size: 13 residues. The CDR3 sequence: CASSLVGDSPLHF. The CDR3 DNA reads as TGTGCCAGCAGCTTAGTCGGAGATTCACCCCTCCACTTT.

The rearrangement joins TRBV30 to TRBJ1-3; unclear D gene. Germline V CDR1 and CDR2: GTSNPN, SVGIG (reference sequence). V was clipped by 4 bases and J by 4 bases, with 11 bases between them. This CDR3 contains 13 residues. The CDR3 is CAWIVKGGNTIYF. CDR3 coding DNA: TGTGCCTGGATCGTAAAAGGCGGAAACACCATATATTTT.

The genes are TRBV5-1 and TRBJ2-2, with D tentatively TRBD1 (7 bases). Trimming shortened V by 5 bases and J by 4 bases, and 12 bases separated the two germline ends. The CDR3 has 14 amino acids. Germline V gives CDR1 SGHRS, CDR2 YFSETQ. This CDR3 reads CASRSGDSTGELFF. DNA for the CDR3: TGCGCCAGCAGATCGGGGGACAGCACCGGGGAGCTGTTTTTT.

The chain is built from TRBV7-9 and TRBJ2-1; D is perhaps TRBD1 or TRBD2 (5 bases each). V shed 5 bases and J shed 9 bases, with 14 bases lying between them. Germline CDR1 and CDR2: SEHNR and FQNEAQ (reference sequence). This CDR3 is 13 amino acids long. CDR3 loop: CASSPGASGEQFF. DNA of the CDR3: TGTGCCAGCAGCCCCGGGGCATCGGGTGAGCAGTTCTTC.

This chain joins TRBV7-2 and TRBJ2-5; D is perhaps TRBD2 (5 bases). The CDR3 runs 15 residues. V lost 2 bases, J lost 1 base, and 11 bases lay in between. CDR1 and CDR2 (germline): SGHTA, FQGNSA. CDR3 sequence reads: CASSLSSGTQETQYF. Written as DNA, the CDR3 is TGTGCCAGCAGCTTATCGTCGGGAACCCAAGAGACCCAGTACTTC.

The V call is TRBV19, the J call TRBJ2-4, with 7 bases matching TRBD2. The CDR3 is 12 amino acids. Germline lookup yields CDR1 LNHDA and CDR2 SQIVND (reference sequence). The V segment lost 3 bases and the J segment 9 bases; nucleotides outside the gene matches: 2. CDR3 sequence reads: CASSIGEGIQYF. The CDR3 nucleotides are TGTGCCAGTAGTATCGGGGAGGGCATTCAGTACTTC.

In this sample, this clone turned up a few times. The V and J genes are TRBV6-5 and TRBJ2-7; 10 bases map to TRBD1. The CDR3 is 15 residues long. Germline V gene sequence: CDR1 MNHEY, CDR2 SVGAGI. V was pared by 4 bases and J by 3 bases, with 6 bases of the junction left unmatched. In nucleotides, the CDR3 is TGTGCCAGCAGTTGGGGGACAGGGGATATCTACGAGCAGTACTTC. Translating gives CASSWGTGDIYEQYF.

This sequence joins TRBV7-9 and TRBJ2-5, with a possible D match to TRBD1 (5 bases). The germline V gene has CDR1 SEHNR and CDR2 FQNEAQ (reference sequence). This CDR3 region has 17 residues. Trimming took off 3 bases at V and 4 bases at J, with 21 bases between the two ends. In DNA, the CDR3 is TGTGCCAGCAGCTTGCTTAAGCAATGGGGAAGGGGAGAGACCCAGTACTTC. It encodes CASSLLKQWGRGETQYF.

The genes are TRBV15 and TRBJ2-1; D not certain. The length of the CDR3 is 14 residues. The V gene's germline CDR1 is LNHNV and CDR2 YYDKDF (reference sequence). V dropped 1 base and J dropped 0 bases, with 4 bases sitting between them. CDR3 amino acids: CATSRVSSYNEQFF. The CDR3 bases are TGTGCCACCAGCAGAGTCAGCTCCTACAATGAGCAGTTCTTC.

This clone was seen a single time. The chain is built from TRBV12-3 or TRBV12-4 and TRBJ1-6; 9 bases match TRBD1. The trim removed 5 bases at V and 9 bases at J, leaving 2 bases unmatched. The CDR3 extends over 13 amino acids. DNA of the CDR3: TGTGCCAGCAGTGGGACAGGGTTTTCACCCCTCCACTTT. Encoded protein: CASSGTGFSPLHF.

This chain connects TRBV5-1 to TRBJ2-7; 10 bases agree with TRBD1. V lost 5 bases, J lost 4 bases, and 6 bases stayed unmatched. The CDR3 has 14 residues. Germline V gene data show CDR1 as SGHRS and CDR2 as YFSETQ. CDR3 sequence reads: CASRTPGQGYEQYF. The CDR3 DNA sequence: TGCGCCAGCAGGACTCCGGGACAGGGGTACGAGCAGTACTTC.

The chain carries TRBV2 and TRBJ2-1; D possibly corresponds to TRBD1 (6 bases). CDR1 is SNHLY, CDR2 FYNNEI, per germline. Trimming took off 8 bases at V and 4 bases at J, with 6 bases between the two ends. This CDR3 is 11 amino acids long. The CDR3 DNA reads TGTGCCAGCGACAGGTACAATGAGCAGTTCTTC. Its translation: CASDRYNEQFF.

The gene calls are TRBV6-5 and TRBJ1-1; 9 bases align to TRBD1. The V gene's germline CDR1 is MNHEY and CDR2 SVGAGI. The CDR3 is made up of 15 amino acids. The V and J ends lost 5 bases and 4 bases, in that order; junction bases with no gene match: 8. CDR3 coding DNA: TGTGCCAGCAGTCGAGGACAGGGGTCGGGCACTGAAGCTTTCTTT. Translation: CASSRGQGSGTEAFF.

This chain uses TRBV28 with TRBJ1-2; D remains unclear. The CDR3 totals 11 residues. Germline V gives CDR1 MDHEN, CDR2 SYDVKM. V was pared by 4 bases and J by 8 bases, with 8 bases between. Here the CDR3 reads CASSSYGGYTF. As DNA, the CDR3 is TGTGCCAGCAGTTCCTACGGGGGCTACACCTTC.

The chain combines TRBV9 with TRBJ1-1; D is perhaps TRBD1 (6 bases). Trimming took off 3 bases at V and 6 bases at J, with 18 bases between the two ends. In germline, CDR1 is SGDLS, CDR2 YYNGEE. The CDR3 extends over 15 amino acids. This CDR3 reads CASSATGTLLAEAFF. Written as DNA, the CDR3 is TGTGCCAGCAGCGCCACCGGGACACTCCTTGCTGAAGCTTTCTTT.

This chain connects TRBV28 to TRBJ1-5; D is perhaps TRBD1 (6 bases). The germline V and J ends were trimmed by 6 bases and 4 bases, with 16 bases remaining between them. The CDR3 sequence is 15 residues long. Germline V gene lookup returns CDR1 MDHEN and CDR2 SYDVKM. CDR3 in DNA: TGTGCCAGCAGGCTCGGGGGCTTCGGTAATCAGCCCCAGCATTTT. Protein: CASRLGGFGNQPQHF.

This chain connects TRBV2 to TRBJ1-5; no clear D. Trimming removed 5 bases at V and 2 bases at J, with 13 bases between. In germline, CDR1 is SNHLY, CDR2 FYNNEI. CDR3 length: 15 residues. DNA of the CDR3: TGTGCCAGCAGTCCCATCTCGAGTGGCAATCAGCCCCAGCATTTT. Residues: CASSPISSGNQPQHF.

The J gene is TRBJ2-1, the V gene TRBV30, with 8 bases that match TRBD2. V shed 4 bases, J shed 5 bases, and the junction held 7 bases outside the gene matches. Per germline, CDR1 GTSNPN and CDR2 SVGIG (reference sequence). The length of the CDR3 is 14 residues. In DNA, the CDR3 is TGTGCCTGGATACGCGGGGGGATTAACAATGAGCAGTTCTTC. Translating gives CAWIRGGINNEQFF.